Below are 30 T cell receptor beta chains sequenced from a single sample in a study of cytomegalovirus exposure and HLA in healthy donors. Libraries were prepared by immunoSEQ multiplex PCR; TCRdb keeps only in-frame clonotypes and omits some of them. This sample has about 170,000 clones, with roughly nine tenths found just once. The sample was PBMCs. These receptors came from a woman aged 25 to 39 in good health and CMV-seronegative.

The rearrangement joins TRBV27 to TRBJ1-2; D ambiguous. Trimming removed 3 bases at V and 8 bases at J, with 16 bases between. The CDR3 sequence is 14 residues long. CDR1 and CDR2 from the germline V gene are MNHEY and SMNVEV (reference sequence). CDR3 loop: CASSLKGPLGGYTF. Written as DNA, the CDR3 is TGTGCCAGCAGTTTGAAAGGGCCGTTAGGAGGCTACACCTTC.

V usage is TRBV6-6 and J usage is TRBJ2-1, with D possibly being TRBD2 (6 bases). Trimming left V 4 bases short and J 3 bases short, with 10 bases between. CDR3 length equals 14 residues. Germline-derived CDR1 and CDR2 are MNHNY and SVGAGI (reference sequence). DNA for the CDR3: TGTGCCAGCAGTTCTACGGGACTCTACAATGAGCAGTTCTTC. The encoded protein is CASSSTGLYNEQFF.

The chain uses TRBV7-9 and TRBJ2-7, with D hard to call. The CDR3 length is 13 residues. Germline V gives CDR1 SEHNR, CDR2 FQNEAQ (reference sequence). V shed 6 bases and J shed 2 bases, with 11 bases lying between them. CDR3 coding DNA: TGTGCCAGCAGTACTTCAGGACCCTACGAGCAGTACTTC. Amino acid sequence: CASSTSGPYEQYF.

This clone was detected a few times. The chain links TRBV2 to TRBJ1-3, with a possible D match to TRBD1 (6 bases). Germline V lookup: CDR1 SNHLY, CDR2 FYNNEI. The germline V and J ends were trimmed by 7 bases and 0 bases, with 16 bases remaining between them. The CDR3 runs to 16 residues. The CDR3 here is CASMGALGRSGNTIYF. CDR3 DNA: TGTGCCAGCATGGGGGCCCTGGGCCGCTCTGGAAACACCATATATTTT.

There are a few counts of this clone. The chain combines TRBV10-3 with TRBJ1-5; D possibly corresponds to TRBD1 (6 bases). CDR3 size: 15 residues. CDR1 and CDR2 (germline): ENHRY, SYGVKD. Trimming removed 10 bases from V and 6 bases from J, with 22 bases in between. This CDR3 reads CATEPHREGSQPQHF. In DNA, the CDR3 is TGTGCCACGGAGCCCCACAGGGAGGGTAGTCAGCCCCAGCATTTT.

This chain links TRBV19 with TRBJ2-7, with 8 positions matching TRBD2. V lost 10 bases and J lost 0; bases outside the gene matches: 11. The germline V gene encodes CDR1 LNHDA and CDR2 SQIVND (reference sequence). CDR3 size: 15 residues. In DNA, the CDR3 is TGTGCCACCAGAGAGGCGGGGGGCTTCTCCTACGAGCAGTACTTC. Its protein product is CATREAGGFSYEQYF.

The rearrangement uses TRBV11-2 and TRBJ2-2, with a possible D match to TRBD2 (5 bases). Germline CDR1 SGHAT, CDR2 FQNNGV. The germline V and J ends were trimmed by 5 bases and 6 bases, with 10 bases remaining between them. This CDR3 contains 13 residues. The CDR3 spells CASSIGESGELFF. In DNA, the CDR3 is TGTGCCAGCAGCATCGGGGAATCCGGGGAGCTGTTTTTT.

V is TRBV6-5 and J is TRBJ1-5; unclear D gene. Trimming removed 2 bases from V and 7 bases from J, with 12 bases in between. The length of the CDR3 is 14 residues. Germline V gives CDR1 MNHEY, CDR2 SVGAGI. CDR3 residues: CASSYRGSRQPQHF. The CDR3 DNA is TGTGCCAGCAGTTACCGAGGCAGCCGGCAGCCCCAGCATTTT.

The chain uses TRBV18 and TRBJ2-1; TRBD2 agrees at 7 bases. CDR1 is KGHSH, CDR2 LQKENI, per germline. V lost 6 bases to trimming and J lost 7 bases; unmatched junction nucleotides: 6. This CDR3 has 13 amino acids. The DNA for the CDR3 is TGTGCCAGCTCGACCGGGACTATGAATGAGCAGTTCTTC. Translated, it gives CASSTGTMNEQFF.

This clone is judged medium-sized. This chain connects TRBV2 to TRBJ1-4, with 7 bases aligning to TRBD1. Looked up from germline, CDR1 is SNHLY and CDR2 is FYNNEI. The CDR3 is 15 amino acids. Losses at the gene ends were 5 bases for V and 5 bases for J; bases not matched to a gene: 8. In DNA form, the CDR3 reads TGTGCCAGCAGTTCAACAGGGGCCACGAATGAAAAACTGTTTTTT. Translation gives CASSSTGATNEKLFF.

This clone was counted once. The V gene is TRBV2, the J gene TRBJ2-5; TRBD1 might be the D (7 bases). Germline CDR1 reads SNHLY; CDR2 reads FYNNEI. Trimming took 6 bases from V and 2 from J, leaving 16 bases between them. The CDR3 sequence is 15 residues long. CDR3 coding DNA: TGTGCCAGCAGGATAGACAGGGCGGGGCAAGAGACCCAGTACTTC. This translates into CASRIDRAGQETQYF.

The chain employs TRBV4-1 and TRBJ2-7; 8 bases map to TRBD2. The V gene end was trimmed by 1 base and the J gene end by 6 bases; junction bases not matched to a gene: 11. The germline V gene has CDR1 MGHRA and CDR2 YSYEKL. This CDR3 has 16 amino acids. The DNA for the CDR3 is TGCGCCAGCAGCCAAGGATCGGGGGGGGTGATCAGCGAGCAGTACTTC. Its protein is CASSQGSGGVISEQYF.

This clone was detected only once. The rearrangement uses TRBV5-4 and TRBJ2-5; D is ambiguous. Per the germline V gene, CDR1 is SGHNT and CDR2 is YYREEE (reference sequence). Trimming removed 4 bases from V and 5 bases from J, with 21 bases in between. CDR3 length equals 16 residues. The CDR3 spells CASSLPGLTGRETQYF. The CDR3 DNA reads TGTGCCAGCAGCCTGCCCGGGCTGACGGGTCGGGAGACCCAGTACTTC.

The V and J genes are TRBV5-6 and TRBJ1-2; TRBD1 aligns across 7 bases. CDR3 length equals 13 residues. Germline loops: CDR1 SGHDT, CDR2 YYEEEE. V dropped 3 bases and J dropped 4; count of bases not matched to a gene: 3. This CDR3 is CASSSTGFYGYTF. The CDR3 bases are TGTGCCAGCAGCTCGACAGGGTTCTATGGCTACACCTTC.

The J gene is TRBJ1-1, the V gene TRBV6-1; a possible D gene is TRBD1 (5 bases). V was cut by 4 bases and J by 0 bases, with 9 bases left in between. From germline, CDR1 is MNHNS and CDR2 SASEGT. This CDR3 has 14 amino acids. The CDR3 DNA reads TGTGCCAGCAGTGTCAGGGCCATGAACACTGAAGCTTTCTTT. It yields the protein CASSVRAMNTEAFF.

J is TRBJ2-7 and V is TRBV9; tentative D call: TRBD1 (5 bases). The germline V gene encodes CDR1 SGDLS and CDR2 YYNGEE. The CDR3 has 12 residues. Trimming took off 0 bases at V and 6 bases at J, with 7 bases between the two ends. The CDR3 nucleotides are TGTGCCAGCAGCGTAGATCAGGGCGAGCAGTACTTC. It encodes CASSVDQGEQYF.

The V and J genes are TRBV10-3 and TRBJ1-4; D is unclear. Looked up from germline, CDR1 is ENHRY and CDR2 is SYGVKD. V lost 0 bases, J lost 8 bases, and 7 bases lay in between. This CDR3 comprises 13 residues. The CDR3 DNA is TGTGCCATCAGTGAGTCGGCAAACGAAAAACTGTTTTTT. Translation gives CAISESANEKLFF.

The V gene is TRBV6-5, the J gene TRBJ2-1; TRBD1 is a possible D gene (6 bases). Germline assignment: CDR1 MNHEY and CDR2 SVGAGI. The CDR3 totals 11 residues. Trimming took off 2 bases at V and 13 bases at J, with 9 bases between the two ends. The CDR3 sequence is CASSYGTLQFF. Written as DNA, the CDR3 is TGTGCCAGCAGTTACGGGACACTTCAGTTCTTC.

V usage is TRBV5-1 and J usage is TRBJ2-7, with D possibly being TRBD1 (6 bases). Trimming removed 5 bases from V and 6 bases from J, with 9 bases in between. From germline, CDR1 is SGHRS and CDR2 YFSETQ. The CDR3 contains 11 residues. The CDR3 protein is CASRGGLEQYF. The CDR3 DNA sequence: TGCGCCAGCAGAGGGGGTCTCGAGCAGTACTTC.

This chain joins TRBV27 and TRBJ1-6; possibly TRBD1 for D (5 bases). Trimming removed 3 bases from V and 7 bases from J, with 10 bases in between. The CDR3 sequence is 14 residues long. The germline CDR1 and CDR2 sequences are MNHEY and SMNVEV (reference sequence). The DNA of the CDR3 is TGTGCCAGCAGTTTTTCTGGGGACAATTCACCCCTCCACTTT. Translating gives CASSFSGDNSPLHF.

In the case of this clone: Different DNA sequences within this sample yield the same CDR3. This chain joins TRBV4-3 and TRBJ2-3; no firm D call. This CDR3 region has 15 residues. V gave up 0 bases and J gave up 2 bases, with 9 bases separating them. Germline V gives CDR1 LGHNA, CDR2 YSLEER. DNA of the CDR3: TGCGCCAGCAGCCAAGACAGCAGCTCCACAGATACGCAGTATTTT. Protein product: CASSQDSSSTDTQYF.

The chain carries TRBV27 and TRBJ2-7; TRBD1 might be the D (6 bases). Germline CDR1 and CDR2: MNHEY and SMNVEV (reference sequence). This CDR3 comprises 15 residues. V was clipped by 5 bases and J by 4 bases, with 18 bases between them. The CDR3 DNA follows: TGTGCCAGCAGTCCCCCCCCGGACAGAGCTTACGAGCAGTACTTC. As protein: CASSPPPDRAYEQYF.

This chain uses TRBV5-1 with TRBJ2-7; 8 nucleotides align to TRBD2. The CDR3 loop spans 15 amino acids. Germline V CDR1 and CDR2: SGHRS, YFSETQ. Trimming removed 8 bases from V and 0 bases from J; junction bases left unmatched: 10. CDR3: CASRAEAGDSYEQYF. Here the CDR3 DNA reads TGCGCCAGTCGGGCGGAAGCGGGGGACTCCTACGAGCAGTACTTC.

This chain connects TRBV6-6 to TRBJ2-3; 10 nucleotides align to TRBD2. From germline, CDR1 is MNHNY and CDR2 SVGAGI (reference sequence). V lost 2 bases and J lost 4; bases outside the gene matches: 6. The CDR3 contains 16 residues. Here the CDR3 DNA reads TGTGCCAGCAGTTACCGCCTAGCGGGAGTCTCAGATACGCAGTATTTT. As protein: CASSYRLAGVSDTQYF.

The rearrangement uses TRBV5-1 and TRBJ2-5; 10 positions agree with TRBD1. Germline CDR1 SGHRS, CDR2 YFSETQ. The trim removed 0 bases at V and 4 bases at J, leaving 6 bases unmatched. This CDR3 region has 16 residues. The CDR3 loop is CASSLDGQGVGETQYF. CDR3 nucleotide sequence: TGCGCCAGCAGCTTGGATGGACAGGGGGTGGGAGAGACCCAGTACTTC.

The chain has TRBV5-1 and TRBJ2-4; tentatively, D is TRBD2 (6 bases). Germline values: CDR1 SGHRS, CDR2 YFSETQ. V shed 4 bases and J shed 8 bases, with 13 bases lying between them. There are 13 residues in the CDR3. Written as DNA, the CDR3 is TGCGCCAGCAGCGTTCTTTGGGGGGACATTCAGTACTTC. Protein sequence: CASSVLWGDIQYF.

The rearrangement uses TRBV7-9 and TRBJ2-2; TRBD1 matches at 9 bases. Per germline, CDR1 SEHNR and CDR2 FQNEAQ (reference sequence). The CDR3 sequence is 15 residues long. V lost 3 bases, J lost 2 bases, and 1 base stayed unmatched. CDR3 protein: CASSLTGGNTGELFF. CDR3 nucleotide sequence: TGTGCCAGCAGCTTGACAGGGGGTAACACCGGGGAGCTGTTTTTT.

The chain carries TRBV6-4 and TRBJ1-2; 7 bases match TRBD1. Germline CDR1 reads MRHNA; CDR2 reads SNTAGT. Losses at the gene ends were 6 bases for V and 4 bases for J; bases not matched to a gene: 11. The CDR3 is made up of 15 amino acids. The CDR3 spells CASRRDSLDLYGYTF. CDR3 coding DNA: TGTGCCAGCAGGCGGGACAGCCTTGATCTCTATGGCTACACCTTC.

V is TRBV5-1 and J is TRBJ2-7, with 9 bases aligning to TRBD1. The V segment lost 3 bases and the J segment 0 bases; nucleotides outside the gene matches: 4. The CDR3 has 15 residues. CDR1 is SGHRS and CDR2 is YFSETQ in the germline V gene. This chain's CDR3 is CASSSTGQGSYEQYF. As DNA, the CDR3 is TGCGCCAGCAGCTCTACGGGACAGGGCTCCTACGAGCAGTACTTC.

This clone was recorded only once. The genes are TRBV5-4 and TRBJ2-3; maybe TRBD1 (6 bases). CDR3 size: 15 residues. V was cut by 5 bases and J by 0 bases, with 13 bases left in between. Per germline, CDR1 SGHNT and CDR2 YYREEE (reference sequence). CDR3 bases: TGTGCCAGCAGGAGGACAGTTTCTAGCACAGATACGCAGTATTTT. Amino acids: CASRRTVSSTDTQYF.